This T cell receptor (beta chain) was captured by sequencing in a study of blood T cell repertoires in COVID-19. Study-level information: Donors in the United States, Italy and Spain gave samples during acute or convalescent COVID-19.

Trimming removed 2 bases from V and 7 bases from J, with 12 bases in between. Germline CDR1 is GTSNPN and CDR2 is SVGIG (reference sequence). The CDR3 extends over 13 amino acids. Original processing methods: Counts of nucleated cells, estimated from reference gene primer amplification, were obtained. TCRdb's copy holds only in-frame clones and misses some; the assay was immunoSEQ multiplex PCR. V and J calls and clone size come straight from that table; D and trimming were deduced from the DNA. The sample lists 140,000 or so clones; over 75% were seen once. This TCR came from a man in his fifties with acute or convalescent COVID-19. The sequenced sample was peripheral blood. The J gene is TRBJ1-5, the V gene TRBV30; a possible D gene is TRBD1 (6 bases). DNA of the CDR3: TGTGCCTGGAGTACGGGGGGCCGGCAGCCCCAGCATTTT. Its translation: CAWSTGGRQPQHF.